These T cell receptor beta chains were read from a single sample in a study of blood T cell repertoires in COVID-19. The assay was immunoSEQ multiplex PCR, and TCRdb's table has in-frame clones only and misses some. Among over 70,000 clones, 88% were seen once, and the ten largest hold about 7%. The sequencing input was peripheral blood. The receptor source for this set is a woman at least 80 years old with acute or convalescent COVID-19. Each CDR3 is given with its conserved first and last residue. The D gene is left open where the match is weak. Only some rows state a clone size, as once, few, many or a class for expanded clones.

J gene	V gene	D gene	clone size	CDR3 protein	CDR3 DNA
TRBJ1-1	TRBV5-4	TRBD1	-	CASGLDRGQNTEAFF	TGTGCCAGCGGGCTGGACAGGGGGCAGAACACTGAAGCTTTCTTT
TRBJ2-3	TRBV5-1	TRBD2	once	CASSSSGLAGGPGDTQYF	TGCGCCAGCAGCTCATCGGGACTAGCGGGAGGGCCTGGGGATACGCAGTATTTT
TRBJ2-5	TRBV6-2/TRBV6-3	-	-	CASSYSRDWEKTQYF	TGTGCCAGCAGTTACTCGAGGGACTGGGAGAAGACCCAGTACTTC
TRBJ2-4	TRBV7-2	-	-	CASSLGRTIAKNIQYF	TGTGCCAGCAGCTTAGGTCGGACAATAGCCAAAAACATTCAGTACTTC
TRBJ1-4	TRBV29-1	-	-	CSVRAGGNNEKLFF	TGCAGCGTAAGGGCGGGGGGCAATAATGAAAAACTGTTTTTT
TRBJ1-2	TRBV4-1	-	-	CASSQDQTQVNYGYTF	TGCGCCAGCAGCCAAGACCAAACCCAGGTTAACTATGGCTACACCTTC
TRBJ2-1	TRBV6-5	TRBD2	-	CASSSLIGGKNEQFF	TGTGCCAGCAGTTCCCTCATCGGGGGGAAGAATGAGCAGTTCTTC
TRBJ2-5	TRBV5-1	-	-	CASSLGGGETQYF	TGCGCCAGCAGCTTAGGGGGGGGAGAGACCCAGTACTTC
TRBJ1-1	TRBV19	-	once	CASRDSLNTEAFF	TGTGCCAGTAGGGACAGCCTGAACACTGAAGCTTTCTTT
TRBJ1-1	TRBV6-5	TRBD1	-	CASRPGTGSAEAFF	TGTGCCAGCAGGCCCGGGACAGGGTCCGCTGAAGCTTTCTTT
TRBJ2-5	TRBV6-5	-	many	CASSQGQETQYF	TGTGCCAGCAGTCAGGGACAAGAGACCCAGTACTTC
TRBJ1-6	TRBV6-4	-	-	CASSEGSDNSPLHF	TGTGCCAGCAGTGAGGGGAGCGATAATTCACCCCTCCACTTT
TRBJ2-1	TRBV5-6	TRBD1	-	CASSLPGQKTYEQFF	TGTGCCAGCAGCTTGCCGGGACAGAAAACTTATGAGCAGTTCTTC
TRBJ2-7	TRBV7-9	-	few	CASSRGSPYEQYF	TGTGCCAGCAGCCGGGGTAGTCCCTACGAGCAGTACTTC
TRBJ2-5	TRBV7-3	-	-	CASSLSGTETQYF	TGTGCCAGCAGCTTAAGCGGTACGGAGACCCAGTACTTC
TRBJ1-4	TRBV5-5	-	-	CASSLNNAVTNEKLFF	TGTGCCAGCAGCTTGAACAATGCAGTAACTAATGAAAAACTGTTTTTT
TRBJ1-2	TRBV12-3/TRBV12-4	-	-	CASSAGEAYGYTF	TGTGCCAGCTCCGCCGGGGAGGCCTATGGCTACACCTTC
TRBJ1-5	TRBV6-5	TRBD1	-	CASSSRGRGQPQHF	TGTGCCAGCAGTTCCAGGGGGCGCGGACAGCCCCAGCATTTT
TRBJ2-1	TRBV19	TRBD2	-	CASSRGVGEQFF	TGTGCCAGTAGTCGGGGGGTGGGTGAGCAGTTCTTC
TRBJ2-3	TRBV5-1	-	-	CASRELGTDTQYF	TGCGCCAGCCGTGAGTTAGGCACAGATACGCAGTATTTT
TRBJ1-3	TRBV30	TRBD1	-	CAWSGQGGRNTIYF	TGTGCCTGGAGTGGACAGGGTGGAAGAAACACCATATATTTT
TRBJ2-1	TRBV19	TRBD2	once	CASRTSTSRNEQFF	TGTGCCAGTAGAACATCGACTAGCCGCAATGAGCAGTTCTTC
TRBJ2-3	TRBV12-3/TRBV12-4	-	-	CASSLVEDRDLYF	TGTGCCAGCAGTTTAGTGGAGGATCGAGATTTGTATTTT